This T cell receptor beta chain was recorded in a study of breast tumors, draining lymph nodes, adjacent tissues. Broader study findings: Tumor repertoires ranked between lymph nodes and nontumor tissue in diversity, with V and J gene preferences. Tumor T cell lymph node origin was a supported hypothesis, not proven. Luminal-like breast cancer showed significantly higher tumor–nontumor repertoire similarity than basal-like.

Axillary draining lymph nodes of breast cancer patients supplied the node samples. This CDR3 region has 14 residues. The V gene's germline CDR1 is SGHKS and CDR2 YYEKEE (reference sequence). This clonotype was picked up a small number of times. Its antigen is not identified. TCRdb redid the calling of the multiplex PCR reads with MiXCR, one entry per CDR3 protein. The sample has around 130,000 distinct CDR3 sequences, around a third seen once; the top ten hold around 2.3%. This TCR was recovered from a female donor with breast cancer. Some clones in this sample may be carry-over from other donors' samples. The sequencing input was axillary lymph node tissue. The gene calls are TRBV5-5 and TRBJ2-7, with 9 bases that match TRBD1. Written as DNA, the CDR3 is TGCGCCAGCTTACAGGGGGCGGCTGCCTACGAGCAGTACGTC. Translation: CASLQGAAAYEQYV.